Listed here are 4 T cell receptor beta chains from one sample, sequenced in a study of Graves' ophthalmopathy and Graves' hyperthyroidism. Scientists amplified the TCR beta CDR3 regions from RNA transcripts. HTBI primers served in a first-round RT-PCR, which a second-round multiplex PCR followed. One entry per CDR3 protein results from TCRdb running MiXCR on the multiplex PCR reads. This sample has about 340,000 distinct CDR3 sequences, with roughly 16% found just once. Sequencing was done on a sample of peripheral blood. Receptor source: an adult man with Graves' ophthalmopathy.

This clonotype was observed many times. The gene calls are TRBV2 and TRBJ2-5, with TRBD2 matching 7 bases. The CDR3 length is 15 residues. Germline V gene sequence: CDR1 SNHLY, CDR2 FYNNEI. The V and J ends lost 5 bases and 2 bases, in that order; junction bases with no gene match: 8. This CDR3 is CASSQTGGSQETQYF. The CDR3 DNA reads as TGTGCCAGCAGTCAAACAGGCGGGAGTCAAGAGACCCAGTACTTC.

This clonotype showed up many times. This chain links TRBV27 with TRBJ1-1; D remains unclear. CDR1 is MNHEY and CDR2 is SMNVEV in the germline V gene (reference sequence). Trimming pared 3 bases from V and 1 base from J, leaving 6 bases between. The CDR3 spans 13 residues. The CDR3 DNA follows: TGTGCCAGCAGTTTTTTTCCGAACACTGAAGCTTTCTTT. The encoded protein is CASSFFPNTEAFF.

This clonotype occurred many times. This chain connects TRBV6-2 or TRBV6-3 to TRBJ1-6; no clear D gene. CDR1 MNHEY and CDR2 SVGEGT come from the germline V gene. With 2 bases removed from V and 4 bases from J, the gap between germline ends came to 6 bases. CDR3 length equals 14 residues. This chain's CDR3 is CASSYRVYNSPLHF. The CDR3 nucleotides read TGTGCCAGCAGTTACAGGGTATATAATTCACCCCTCCACTTT.

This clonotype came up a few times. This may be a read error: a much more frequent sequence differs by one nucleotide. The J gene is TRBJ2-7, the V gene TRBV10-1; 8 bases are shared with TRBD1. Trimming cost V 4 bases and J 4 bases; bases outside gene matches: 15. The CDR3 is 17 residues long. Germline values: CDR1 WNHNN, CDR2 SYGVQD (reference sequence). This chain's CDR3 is CASSVIHPDRELYEQYF. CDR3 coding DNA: TGCGCCAGCAGTGTTATCCACCCGGACAGGGAATTATACGAGCAGTACTTC.